This T cell receptor beta chain derives from a study of T cell responses to AZD1222 COVID-19 vaccine. Study-level information: Second doses at about 4 or about 12 weeks were pooled. General study findings and limits: Spike was spanned by vaccine-associated CD4 TCRs, which were dominant at 160-218 and 743-854. Compared with day 0, the breadth and depth of the Spike-specific TCR repertoire rose significantly after two doses of AZD1222.

Concerning this clone: The antigen is unknown.

The germline CDR1 and CDR2 sequences are LGHDT and YNNKEL (reference sequence). Trimming removed 1 base from V and 4 bases from J; junction bases left unmatched: 4. The CDR3 is 15 amino acids. Clones were read by immunoSEQ multiplex PCR, and TCRdb kept only the in-frame ones, dropping some. The table has about 140,000 clones, roughly 90% seen once. The sequences come from peripheral blood, collected on day 0 of AZD1222 vaccination. This chain joins TRBV3-1 (or the pseudogene TRBV3-2) and TRBJ1-2; 9 bases map to TRBD1. The sequence derives from an adult in good health. The chain's CDR3 is CASSQGQGEGYGYTF. In DNA, the CDR3 is TGTGCCAGCAGCCAAGGACAGGGGGAAGGCTATGGCTACACCTTC.